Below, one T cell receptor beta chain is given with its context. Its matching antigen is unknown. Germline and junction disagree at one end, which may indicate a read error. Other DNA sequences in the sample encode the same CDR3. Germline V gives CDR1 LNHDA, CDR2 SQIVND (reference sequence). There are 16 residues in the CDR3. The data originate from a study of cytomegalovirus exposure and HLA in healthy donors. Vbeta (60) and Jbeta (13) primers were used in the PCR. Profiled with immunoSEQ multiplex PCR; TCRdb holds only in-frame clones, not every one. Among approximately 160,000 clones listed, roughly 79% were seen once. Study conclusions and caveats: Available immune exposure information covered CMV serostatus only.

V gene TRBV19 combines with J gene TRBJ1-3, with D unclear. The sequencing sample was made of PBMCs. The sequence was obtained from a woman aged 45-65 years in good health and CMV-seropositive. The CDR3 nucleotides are TGCGCCAGTAGTATAGGGATGGGCAGGACTGGAAACACCATATATTTT. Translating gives CASSIGMGRTGNTIYF.